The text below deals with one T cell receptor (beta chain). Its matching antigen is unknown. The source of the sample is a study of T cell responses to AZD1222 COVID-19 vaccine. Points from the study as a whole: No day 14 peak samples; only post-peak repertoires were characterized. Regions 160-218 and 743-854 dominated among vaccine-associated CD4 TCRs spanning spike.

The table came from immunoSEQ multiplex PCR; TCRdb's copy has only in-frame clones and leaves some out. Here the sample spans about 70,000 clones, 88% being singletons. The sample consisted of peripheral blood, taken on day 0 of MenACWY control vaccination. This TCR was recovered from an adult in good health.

CDR3 coding DNA: TGTGCCAGCAGTGAAACAGTGACAGGGGGTTATAGCAATCAGCCCCAGCATTTT. Amino acids: CASSETVTGGYSNQPQHF. The J gene is TRBJ1-5, the V gene TRBV6-1; 9 bases match TRBD1. There are 18 residues in the CDR3. Trimming removed 2 bases from V and 0 bases from J; junction bases left unmatched: 8. Germline CDR1 is MNHNS and CDR2 is SASEGT.